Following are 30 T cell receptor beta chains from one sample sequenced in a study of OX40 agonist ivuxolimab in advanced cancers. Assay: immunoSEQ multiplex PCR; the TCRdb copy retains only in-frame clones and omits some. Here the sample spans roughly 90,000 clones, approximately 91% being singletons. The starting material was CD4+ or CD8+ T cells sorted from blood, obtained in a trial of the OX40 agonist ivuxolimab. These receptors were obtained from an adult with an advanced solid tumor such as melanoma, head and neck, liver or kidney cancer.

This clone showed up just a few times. CDR3 sequence reads: CASMGDNPTLLGEQYF. CDR3 DNA sequence: TGCGCCAGCATGGGGGACAACCCTACCCTTTTGGGCGAGCAGTACTTC. V is TRBV10-2 and J is TRBJ2-7; TRBD1 is a possible D gene (6 bases). The V gene lost 7 bases and the J gene lost 6 bases, with 25 bases spanning the gap. The CDR3 sequence is 16 residues long. Germline CDR1 reads WSHSY; CDR2 reads SAAADI.

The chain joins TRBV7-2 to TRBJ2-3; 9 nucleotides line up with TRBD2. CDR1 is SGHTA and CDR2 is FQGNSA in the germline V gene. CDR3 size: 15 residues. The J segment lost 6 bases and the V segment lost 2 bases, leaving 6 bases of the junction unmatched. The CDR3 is CASSLIGSGGDTQYF. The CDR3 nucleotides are TGTGCCAGCAGCTTAATCGGTAGCGGGGGTGATACGCAGTATTTT.

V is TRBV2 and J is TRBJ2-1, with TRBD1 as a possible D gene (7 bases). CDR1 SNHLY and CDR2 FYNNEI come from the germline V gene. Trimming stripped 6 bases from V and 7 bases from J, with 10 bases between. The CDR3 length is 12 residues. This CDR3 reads CASRAGGNEQFF. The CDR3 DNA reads TGTGCCAGCAGAGCAGGGGGGAATGAGCAGTTCTTC.

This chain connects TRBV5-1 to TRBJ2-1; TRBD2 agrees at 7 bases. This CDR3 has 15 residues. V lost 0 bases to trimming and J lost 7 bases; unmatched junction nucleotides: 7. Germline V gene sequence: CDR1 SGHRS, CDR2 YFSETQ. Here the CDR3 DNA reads TGCGCCAGCAGCTTGGCGGCTAGCGGCCAGAATGAGCAGTTCTTC. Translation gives CASSLAASGQNEQFF.

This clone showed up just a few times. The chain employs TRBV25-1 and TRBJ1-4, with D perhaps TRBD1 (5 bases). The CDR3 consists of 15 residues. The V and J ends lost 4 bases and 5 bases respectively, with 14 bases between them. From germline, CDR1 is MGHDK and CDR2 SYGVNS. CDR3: CASSVGGEVNEKLFF. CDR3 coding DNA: TGTGCCAGCAGTGTTGGAGGGGAGGTGAATGAAAAACTGTTTTTT.

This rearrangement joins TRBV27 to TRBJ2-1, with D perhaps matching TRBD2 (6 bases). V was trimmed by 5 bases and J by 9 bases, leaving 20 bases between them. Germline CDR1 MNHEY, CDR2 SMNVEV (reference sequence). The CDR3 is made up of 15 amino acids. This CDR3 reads CASSTRLVKGFEQFF. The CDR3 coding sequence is TGTGCCAGCAGTACAAGACTAGTAAAGGGCTTTGAGCAGTTCTTC.

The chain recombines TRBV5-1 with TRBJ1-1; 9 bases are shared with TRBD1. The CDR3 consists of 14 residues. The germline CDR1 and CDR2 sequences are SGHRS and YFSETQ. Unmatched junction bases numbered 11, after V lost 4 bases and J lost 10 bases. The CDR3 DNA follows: TGCGCCAGCAGCGACGGACAGGGGACGGGGGGAGCTTTCTTT. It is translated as CASSDGQGTGGAFF.

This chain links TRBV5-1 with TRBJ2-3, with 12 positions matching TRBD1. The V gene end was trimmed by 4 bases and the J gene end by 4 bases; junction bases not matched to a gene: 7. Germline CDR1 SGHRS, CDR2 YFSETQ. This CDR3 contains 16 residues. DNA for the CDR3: TGCGCCAGCAGCCGGGGACAGGGGGCGCCATCAGATACGCAGTATTTT. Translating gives CASSRGQGAPSDTQYF.

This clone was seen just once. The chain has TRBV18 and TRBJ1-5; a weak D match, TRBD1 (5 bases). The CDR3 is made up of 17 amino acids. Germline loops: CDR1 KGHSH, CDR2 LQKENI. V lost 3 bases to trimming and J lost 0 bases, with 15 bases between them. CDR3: CASSPNMGGGSNQPQHF. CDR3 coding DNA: TGTGCCAGCTCACCCAATATGGGGGGAGGTAGCAATCAGCCCCAGCATTTT.

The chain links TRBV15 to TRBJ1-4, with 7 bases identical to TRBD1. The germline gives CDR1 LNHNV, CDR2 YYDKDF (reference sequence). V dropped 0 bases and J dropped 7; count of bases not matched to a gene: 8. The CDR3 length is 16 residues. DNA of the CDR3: TGTGCCACCAGCAGAGATAGAGGGGGCGCGACTGAAAAACTGTTTTTT. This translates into CATSRDRGGATEKLFF. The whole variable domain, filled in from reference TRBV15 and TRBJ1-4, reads DAMVIQNPRYQVTQFGKPVTLSCSQTLNHNVMYWYQQKSSQAPKLLFHYYDKDFNNEADTPDNFQSRRPNTSFCFLDIRSPGLGDTAMYLCATSRDRGGATEKLFFGSGTQLSVL.

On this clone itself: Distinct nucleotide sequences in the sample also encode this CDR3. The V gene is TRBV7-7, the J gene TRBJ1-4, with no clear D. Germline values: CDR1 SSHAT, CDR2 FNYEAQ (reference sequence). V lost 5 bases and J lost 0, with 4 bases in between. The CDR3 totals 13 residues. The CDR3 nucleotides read TGTGCCAGCAGCCTAACAACTAATGAAAAACTGTTTTTT. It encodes CASSLTTNEKLFF.

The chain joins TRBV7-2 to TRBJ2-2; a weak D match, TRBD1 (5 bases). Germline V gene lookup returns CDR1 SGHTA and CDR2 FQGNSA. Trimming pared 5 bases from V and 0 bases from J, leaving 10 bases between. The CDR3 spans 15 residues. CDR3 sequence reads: CASSDRTTNTGELFF. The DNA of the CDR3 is TGTGCCAGCAGCGACCGGACAACGAACACCGGGGAGCTGTTTTTT. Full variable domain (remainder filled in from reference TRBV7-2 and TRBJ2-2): GAGVSQSPSNKVTEKGKDVELRCDPISGHTALYWYRQSLGQGLEFLIYFQGNSAPDKSGLPSDRFSAERTGGSVSTLTIQRTQQEDSAVYLCASSDRTTNTGELFFGEGSRLTVL.

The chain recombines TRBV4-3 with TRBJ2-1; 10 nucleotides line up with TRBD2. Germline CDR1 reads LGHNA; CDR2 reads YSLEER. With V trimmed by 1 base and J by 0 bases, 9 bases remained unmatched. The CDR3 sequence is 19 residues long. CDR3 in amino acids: CASSQALVSGGSSYNEQFF. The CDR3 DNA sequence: TGCGCCAGCAGCCAAGCACTGGTTAGCGGGGGGAGCTCCTACAATGAGCAGTTCTTC.

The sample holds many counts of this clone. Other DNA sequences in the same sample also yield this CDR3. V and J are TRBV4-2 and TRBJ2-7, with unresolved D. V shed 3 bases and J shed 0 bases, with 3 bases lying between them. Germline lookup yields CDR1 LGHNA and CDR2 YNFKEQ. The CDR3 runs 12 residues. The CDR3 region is CASSQVSYEQYF. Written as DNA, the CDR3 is TGTGCCAGCAGCCAGGTCTCCTACGAGCAGTACTTC.

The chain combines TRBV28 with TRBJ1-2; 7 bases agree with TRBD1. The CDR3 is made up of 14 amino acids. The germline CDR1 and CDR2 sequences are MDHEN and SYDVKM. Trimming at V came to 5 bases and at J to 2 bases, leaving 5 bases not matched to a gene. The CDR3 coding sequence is TGTGCCAGCAGTCTGCAGGACAGGAACTATGGCTACACCTTC. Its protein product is CASSLQDRNYGYTF.

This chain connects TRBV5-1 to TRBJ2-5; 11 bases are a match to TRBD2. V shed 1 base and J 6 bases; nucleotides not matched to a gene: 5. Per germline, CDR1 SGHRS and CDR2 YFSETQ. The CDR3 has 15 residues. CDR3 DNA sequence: TGCGCCAGCAGCTTGCTCCCTAGCGGGGGGAAGACCCAGTACTTC. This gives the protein CASSLLPSGGKTQYF.

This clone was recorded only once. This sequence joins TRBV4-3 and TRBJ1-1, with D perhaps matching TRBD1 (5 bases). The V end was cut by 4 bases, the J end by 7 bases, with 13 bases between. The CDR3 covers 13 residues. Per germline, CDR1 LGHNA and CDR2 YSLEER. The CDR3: CASSPQDGGEAFF. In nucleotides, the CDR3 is TGCGCCAGCAGCCCACAGGATGGTGGTGAAGCTTTCTTT.

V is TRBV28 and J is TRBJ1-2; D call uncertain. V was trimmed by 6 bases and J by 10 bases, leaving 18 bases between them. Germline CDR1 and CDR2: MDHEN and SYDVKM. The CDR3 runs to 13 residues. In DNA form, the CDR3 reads TGTGCCAGCAGCTCTACCCCCGACCGATTCTACACCTTC. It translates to CASSSTPDRFYTF.

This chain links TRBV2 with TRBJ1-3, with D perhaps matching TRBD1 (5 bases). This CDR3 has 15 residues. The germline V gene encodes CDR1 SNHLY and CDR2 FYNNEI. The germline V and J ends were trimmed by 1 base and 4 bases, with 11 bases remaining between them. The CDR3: CASSEGPGLGNTIYF. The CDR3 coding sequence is TGTGCCAGCAGTGAAGGTCCAGGGCTAGGAAACACCATATATTTT.

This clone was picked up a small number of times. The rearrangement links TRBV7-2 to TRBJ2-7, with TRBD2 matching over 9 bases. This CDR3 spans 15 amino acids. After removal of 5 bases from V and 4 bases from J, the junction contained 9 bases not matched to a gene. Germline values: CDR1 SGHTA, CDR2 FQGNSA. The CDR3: CASSINSGSYYEQYF. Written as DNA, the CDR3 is TGTGCCAGCAGCATTAATAGCGGGAGCTATTACGAGCAGTACTTC.

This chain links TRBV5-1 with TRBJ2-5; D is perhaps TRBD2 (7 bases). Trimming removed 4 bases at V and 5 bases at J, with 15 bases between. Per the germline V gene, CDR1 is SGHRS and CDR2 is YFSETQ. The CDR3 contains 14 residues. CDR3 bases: TGCGCCAGCAGCGGGGGGGCCTTACGGGAGACCCAGTACTTC. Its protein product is CASSGGALRETQYF.

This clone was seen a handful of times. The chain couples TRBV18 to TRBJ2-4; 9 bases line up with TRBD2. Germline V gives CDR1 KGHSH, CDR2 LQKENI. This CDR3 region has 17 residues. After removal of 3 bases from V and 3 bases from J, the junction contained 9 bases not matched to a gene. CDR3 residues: CASSPFSSGMVKNIQYF. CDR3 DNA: TGTGCCAGCTCACCTTTCTCTAGCGGGATGGTCAAAAACATTCAGTACTTC.

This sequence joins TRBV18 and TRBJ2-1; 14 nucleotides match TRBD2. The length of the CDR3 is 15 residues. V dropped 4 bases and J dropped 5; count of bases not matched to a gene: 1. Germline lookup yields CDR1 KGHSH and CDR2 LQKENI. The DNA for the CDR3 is TGTGCCAGCTCACTGGGACTAGCGGGGGACAATGAGCAGTTCTTC. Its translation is CASSLGLAGDNEQFF.

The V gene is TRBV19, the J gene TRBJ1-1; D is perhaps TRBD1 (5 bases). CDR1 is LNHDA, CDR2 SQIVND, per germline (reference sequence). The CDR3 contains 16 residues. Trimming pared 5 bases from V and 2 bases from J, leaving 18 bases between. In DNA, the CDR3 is TGTGCCAGTAGTCGTGCCCCAGGACAAGGAAACACTGAAGCTTTCTTT. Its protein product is CASSRAPGQGNTEAFF.

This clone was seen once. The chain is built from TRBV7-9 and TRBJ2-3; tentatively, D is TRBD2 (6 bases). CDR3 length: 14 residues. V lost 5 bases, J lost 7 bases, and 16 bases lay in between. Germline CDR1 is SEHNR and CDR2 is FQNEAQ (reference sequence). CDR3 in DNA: TGTGCCAGCAGCCCTGGGACTGCGGTAAATACGCAGTATTTT. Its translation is CASSPGTAVNTQYF. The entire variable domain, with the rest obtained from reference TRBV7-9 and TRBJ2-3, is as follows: DTGVSQNPRHKITKRGQNVTFRCDPISEHNRLYWYRQTLGQGPEFLTYFQNEAQLEKSRLLSDRFSAERPKGSFSTLEIQRTEQGDSAMYLCASSPGTAVNTQYFGPGTRLTVL.

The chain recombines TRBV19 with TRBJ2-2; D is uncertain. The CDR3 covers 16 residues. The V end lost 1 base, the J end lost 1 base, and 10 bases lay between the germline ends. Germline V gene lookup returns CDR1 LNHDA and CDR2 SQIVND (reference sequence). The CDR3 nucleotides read TGTGCCAGTAGTATAGGGCGTACAGTGAACACCGGGGAGCTGTTTTTT. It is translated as CASSIGRTVNTGELFF.

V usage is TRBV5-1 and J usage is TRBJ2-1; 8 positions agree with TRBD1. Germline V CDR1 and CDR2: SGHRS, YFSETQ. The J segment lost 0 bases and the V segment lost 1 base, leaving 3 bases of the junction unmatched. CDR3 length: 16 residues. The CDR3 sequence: CASSLTGGSSYNEQFF. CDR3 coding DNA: TGCGCCAGCAGCTTGACAGGGGGTAGCTCCTACAATGAGCAGTTCTTC.

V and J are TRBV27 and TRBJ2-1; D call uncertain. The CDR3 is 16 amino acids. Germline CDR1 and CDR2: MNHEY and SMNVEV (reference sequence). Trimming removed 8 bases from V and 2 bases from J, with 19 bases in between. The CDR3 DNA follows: TGTGCCAGCGCCAAGGAGTGGAACACACCCTACAATGAGCAGTTCTTC. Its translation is CASAKEWNTPYNEQFF.

Written as DNA, the CDR3 is TGCGCCAGCAGCCATCCCGACAGGGACTATGGCTACACCTTC. Translating it yields CASSHPDRDYGYTF. The rearrangement uses TRBV4-3 and TRBJ1-2, with 7 nucleotides matching TRBD1. The V segment lost 3 bases and the J segment 3 bases; nucleotides outside the gene matches: 4. Germline loops: CDR1 LGHNA, CDR2 YSLEER. The CDR3 runs 14 residues.

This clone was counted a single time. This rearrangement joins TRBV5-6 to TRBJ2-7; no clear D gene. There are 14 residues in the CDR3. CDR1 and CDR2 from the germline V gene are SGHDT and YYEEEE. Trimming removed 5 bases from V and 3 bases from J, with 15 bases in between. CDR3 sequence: CASRGAGRNYEQYF. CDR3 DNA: TGTGCCAGCAGGGGCGCCGGGCGTAACTACGAGCAGTACTTC.